This is a list of T cell receptor beta chains from one sample in a study of cytomegalovirus exposure and HLA in healthy donors. Sequencing was performed with immunoSEQ multiplex PCR; in TCRdb, only in-frame clones are kept and a portion is missing. The repertoire holds approximately 170,000 clones, with roughly 85% as singletons. Sequenced material: PBMCs. The receptor set was obtained from a boy aged 2-15 years in good health and CMV-seronegative. The CDR3 runs from the conserved cysteine through the conserved F or W. D genes are given only for firm matches. Part of the rows lack a size; the others show once, few, many or a class for expanded clones.

d_gene: -; v_gene: TRBV5-1; j_gene: TRBJ1-1; abundance: -; CDR3nt: TGCGCCAGCAGCTCGCTTCGGGGGGCGGGCAACACTGAAGCTTTCTTT; CDR3aa: CASSSLRGAGNTEAFF
d_gene: -; v_gene: TRBV5-8; j_gene: TRBJ2-1; abundance: -; CDR3nt: TGTGCCAGCAGCTTGGATCGTTATTGGGGCAGGGCCGTTTGGTCCAATGAGCAGTTCTTC; CDR3aa: CASSLDRYWGRAVWSNEQFF
d_gene: TRBD1; v_gene: TRBV28; j_gene: TRBJ1-2; abundance: -; CDR3nt: TGTGCCAGCAGGCCCCAGGGGGAGGTAGGCTATGGCTACACCTTC; CDR3aa: CASRPQGEVGYGYTF
d_gene: -; v_gene: TRBV30; j_gene: TRBJ1-2; abundance: once; CDR3nt: TGTGCCTGGAGTACAGGGTTTTCCGACTATGGCTACACCTTC; CDR3aa: CAWSTGFSDYGYTF
d_gene: TRBD2; v_gene: TRBV28; j_gene: TRBJ2-1; abundance: -; CDR3nt: TGTGCCAGCAGTTTATCTGGGACTAGATCTGAGCAGTTCTTC; CDR3aa: CASSLSGTRSEQFF
d_gene: -; v_gene: TRBV5-4; j_gene: TRBJ2-5; abundance: -; CDR3nt: TGTGCCAGCAGCCTAAGTGGGGGCCGGGAGACCCAGTACTTC; CDR3aa: CASSLSGGRETQYF
d_gene: TRBD2; v_gene: TRBV30; j_gene: TRBJ2-5; abundance: -; CDR3nt: TGTGCCTGGAGCGAACTAGCGGGAGGGCCTCAAGAGACCCAGTACTTC; CDR3aa: CAWSELAGGPQETQYF
d_gene: -; v_gene: TRBV6-1; j_gene: TRBJ2-2; abundance: -; CDR3nt: TGTGCCAGCAGTGGACTAGAGTTTACCGGGGAGCTGTTTTTT; CDR3aa: CASSGLEFTGELFF
d_gene: -; v_gene: TRBV25-1; j_gene: TRBJ2-4; abundance: -; CDR3nt: TGTGCCAGCAGTGAATCGTGGGGCCTCAAAAACATTCAGTACTTC; CDR3aa: CASSESWGLKNIQYF
d_gene: -; v_gene: TRBV10-3; j_gene: TRBJ2-3; abundance: -; CDR3nt: TGTGCCATCAAAGGGAGCCAGGGGACGCAGTATTTT; CDR3aa: CAIKGSQGTQYF
d_gene: -; v_gene: TRBV6-6; j_gene: TRBJ1-2; abundance: -; CDR3nt: TGTGCCAGCACTTCGGGGGGTTTGAACTATGGCTACACCTTC; CDR3aa: CASTSGGLNYGYTF
d_gene: -; v_gene: TRBV10-2; j_gene: TRBJ2-5; abundance: once; CDR3nt: TGCGCCAGCAGCGGAGGTCGGAACGGGGAAGAGACCCAGTACTTC; CDR3aa: CASSGGRNGEETQYF
d_gene: -; v_gene: TRBV5-1; j_gene: TRBJ2-3; abundance: -; CDR3nt: TGCGCCAGCAGCTTGGGGGGGCACGACATGGATACGCAGTATTTT; CDR3aa: CASSLGGHDMDTQYF
d_gene: TRBD1; v_gene: TRBV15; j_gene: TRBJ2-7; abundance: -; CDR3nt: TGTGCCACCAGCCCTTGGGGGAAGGGACAGGCCGCCTACGAGCAGTACTTC; CDR3aa: CATSPWGKGQAAYEQYF
d_gene: TRBD2; v_gene: TRBV2; j_gene: TRBJ2-5; abundance: -; CDR3nt: TGTGCCAGCAGTAGCGGGGGCGTTTGGGAGACCCAGTACTTC; CDR3aa: CASSSGGVWETQYF
d_gene: TRBD1; v_gene: TRBV27; j_gene: TRBJ2-5; abundance: -; CDR3nt: TGTGCCAGTCGGACAGGGGGAGGCGAGACCCAGTACTTC; CDR3aa: CASRTGGGETQYF
d_gene: -; v_gene: TRBV7-5; j_gene: TRBJ2-5; abundance: few; CDR3nt: TGTGTCAGAAGCTTAGTTGGACTAGCGGAGCTACAAGAGACCCAGTACTTC; CDR3aa: CVRSLVGLAELQETQYF
d_gene: -; v_gene: TRBV19; j_gene: TRBJ1-1; abundance: -; CDR3nt: TGTGCCAGTAGTATAGAAGGGGGCACTGAAGCTTTCTTT; CDR3aa: CASSIEGGTEAFF
d_gene: -; v_gene: TRBV30; j_gene: TRBJ2-7; abundance: -; CDR3nt: TGTGCCTGGAGGGACACTTACGAGCAGTACTTC; CDR3aa: CAWRDTYEQYF
d_gene: -; v_gene: TRBV2; j_gene: TRBJ1-6; abundance: -; CDR3nt: TGTGCCAGCAGTGGCAGGGGCGGCTCACCCCTCCACTTT; CDR3aa: CASSGRGGSPLHF
d_gene: TRBD1; v_gene: TRBV7-9; j_gene: TRBJ2-7; abundance: -; CDR3nt: TGTGCCAGCAGCTCCCTTATGACAGGGAGCTACGAGCAGTACTTC; CDR3aa: CASSSLMTGSYEQYF
d_gene: TRBD2; v_gene: TRBV7-9; j_gene: TRBJ2-1; abundance: -; CDR3nt: TGTGCCAGCAGCTCTACCCGTCCACCCGGGACTAGCTACAATGAGCAGTTCTTC; CDR3aa: CASSSTRPPGTSYNEQFF
d_gene: TRBD1; v_gene: TRBV27; j_gene: TRBJ2-2; abundance: -; CDR3nt: TGTGCCAGCAGTTTAGGGACAGGGGCATGGACCGGGGAGCTGTTTTTT; CDR3aa: CASSLGTGAWTGELFF
d_gene: -; v_gene: TRBV2; j_gene: TRBJ1-4; abundance: -; CDR3nt: TGTGCCAGCAGGGACTACTCAAAACTGTTTTTT; CDR3aa: CASRDYSKLFF
d_gene: TRBD1; v_gene: TRBV2; j_gene: TRBJ1-5; abundance: -; CDR3nt: TGTGCCAGCAATCCGACAGGGGGAAATCAGCCCCAGCATTTT; CDR3aa: CASNPTGGNQPQHF
d_gene: TRBD2; v_gene: TRBV6-1; j_gene: TRBJ2-4; abundance: -; CDR3nt: TGTGCCAGCAGTGAAGCAGGCGGGGGGGCAAACATTCAGTACTTC; CDR3aa: CASSEAGGGANIQYF
d_gene: -; v_gene: TRBV6-5; j_gene: TRBJ2-5; abundance: once; CDR3nt: TGTGCCAGCAGTTACGCCTCCACGACAGTGGAAGAGACCCAGTACTTC; CDR3aa: CASSYASTTVEETQYF
d_gene: -; v_gene: TRBV29-1; j_gene: TRBJ2-3; abundance: -; CDR3nt: TGCAGCGTCCCCCCGGGAGCTAGCACAGATACGCAGTATTTT; CDR3aa: CSVPPGASTDTQYF
d_gene: -; v_gene: TRBV19; j_gene: TRBJ2-3; abundance: -; CDR3nt: TGTGCCAGTAGTATAGCCCCGGCAAGCTGGGCACCAGATACGCAGTATTTT; CDR3aa: CASSIAPASWAPDTQYF
d_gene: TRBD1; v_gene: TRBV5-5; j_gene: TRBJ1-6; abundance: -; CDR3nt: TGTGCCAGCAGCTCACAGGGGCATTCACCCCTCCACTTT; CDR3aa: CASSSQGHSPLHF
d_gene: TRBD2; v_gene: TRBV29-1; j_gene: TRBJ2-1; abundance: -; CDR3nt: TGCAGCGTTGAGAGAAGCGGGGGGGCCTTCAATGAGCAGTTCTTC; CDR3aa: CSVERSGGAFNEQFF
d_gene: -; v_gene: TRBV12-5; j_gene: TRBJ1-6; abundance: -; CDR3nt: TGTGCTAGTGGTTTGCCCTACAGGGCCCTGCCCTCGTATAATAATTCACCCCTCCACTTT; CDR3aa: CASGLPYRALPSYNNSPLHF
d_gene: TRBD1; v_gene: TRBV4-1; j_gene: TRBJ1-4; abundance: -; CDR3nt: TGCGCCAGCAGCCAGCTCGTCCTGGGACAGGGGTCGGTTGAAAAACTGTTTTTT; CDR3aa: CASSQLVLGQGSVEKLFF
d_gene: -; v_gene: TRBV30; j_gene: TRBJ1-2; abundance: -; CDR3nt: TGTGCCTGGAGTGCCGGAGAGGGCAGGCCCCAAAACTATGGCTACACCTTC; CDR3aa: CAWSAGEGRPQNYGYTF
d_gene: TRBD2; v_gene: TRBV9; j_gene: TRBJ2-3; abundance: -; CDR3nt: TGTGCCAGCAGCGTAGAACCATCTCGGGGGGGAGATACGCAGTATTTT; CDR3aa: CASSVEPSRGGDTQYF
d_gene: -; v_gene: TRBV27; j_gene: TRBJ2-1; abundance: -; CDR3nt: TGTGCCAGCAGTTTTCGGAATACCGGTCGGGGGGCTACCTACAATGAGCAGTTCTTC; CDR3aa: CASSFRNTGRGATYNEQFF
d_gene: -; v_gene: TRBV7-9; j_gene: TRBJ2-7; abundance: -; CDR3nt: TGTTCCAGCAGTCCAGGCTCCTACGAGCAGTACTTC; CDR3aa: CSSSPGSYEQYF
d_gene: TRBD1; v_gene: TRBV14; j_gene: TRBJ2-7; abundance: -; CDR3nt: TGTGCCAGCAGCCAATCCGGGACAGGGATCTGGTGGCCCTACGAGCAGTACTTC; CDR3aa: CASSQSGTGIWWPYEQYF
d_gene: -; v_gene: TRBV27; j_gene: TRBJ1-1; abundance: -; CDR3nt: TGTGCCAGCAGTTTATGGCAGGGTGGGACTGAAGCTTTCTTT; CDR3aa: CASSLWQGGTEAFF
d_gene: TRBD2; v_gene: TRBV9; j_gene: TRBJ2-7; abundance: -; CDR3nt: TGTGCCAGCAGCGTAGCAGCGGGAGGGCCCTACGAGCAGTACTTC; CDR3aa: CASSVAAGGPYEQYF
d_gene: TRBD2; v_gene: TRBV19; j_gene: TRBJ2-5; abundance: -; CDR3nt: TGTGCCAGTAGTATAGGAAACGGGAGGATCCAAGAGACCCAGTACTTC; CDR3aa: CASSIGNGRIQETQYF
d_gene: -; v_gene: TRBV2; j_gene: TRBJ2-7; abundance: -; CDR3nt: TGTGCCAGCAGGGAGGACAGTCTCTCCTACGAGCAGTACTTC; CDR3aa: CASREDSLSYEQYF
d_gene: -; v_gene: TRBV28; j_gene: TRBJ2-2; abundance: -; CDR3nt: TGTGCCAGCAGTTTGCGGAGTCCCACCGGGGAGCTGTTTTTT; CDR3aa: CASSLRSPTGELFF
d_gene: -; v_gene: TRBV28; j_gene: TRBJ2-2; abundance: -; CDR3nt: TGTGCCAGCAAATCCGGGGGGCTGTTTTTT; CDR3aa: CASKSGGLFF
d_gene: -; v_gene: TRBV20-1; j_gene: TRBJ1-1; abundance: -; CDR3nt: TGCAGTGCTATAGTGGGGGCTAAAGCTTTCTTT; CDR3aa: CSAIVGAKAFF
d_gene: -; v_gene: TRBV6-1; j_gene: TRBJ1-5; abundance: -; CDR3nt: TGTGCCAGCAGTGAAGCTGGGAGTCAGCCCCAGCATTTT; CDR3aa: CASSEAGSQPQHF
d_gene: TRBD2; v_gene: TRBV5-4; j_gene: TRBJ2-5; abundance: -; CDR3nt: TGTGCCAGCAGCCCTCGACTAGCGGGGGCACAAGAGACCCAGTACTTC; CDR3aa: CASSPRLAGAQETQYF
d_gene: TRBD2; v_gene: TRBV9; j_gene: TRBJ2-1; abundance: -; CDR3nt: TGTGCCAGCACCTTAGCGGGGAGCTCCTACAATGAGCAGTTCTTC; CDR3aa: CASTLAGSSYNEQFF
d_gene: TRBD1; v_gene: TRBV5-1; j_gene: TRBJ2-7; abundance: -; CDR3nt: TGCGCCAGCAGCTTGGGGGGACAGGGGCTCTACGAGCAGTACTTC; CDR3aa: CASSLGGQGLYEQYF